This TCR beta chain was recorded in a study of cytotoxic CD8 clonotypes in ibrutinib-treated CLL. Whole-study context: Response samples were drawn at a median of approximately 11 months of treatment, range 6 to 36. General study findings and limits: Baseline clonality, above age-matched healthy donor levels, tracked circulating CD8+ T-cell counts.

This CDR3 has 15 amino acids. V was pared by 7 bases and J by 0 bases, with 7 bases of the junction left unmatched. From germline, CDR1 is MRHNA and CDR2 SNTAGT. Note on this clone: The antigen is undetermined.

Deep sequencing aimed at 1 in 200,000 to 1 in 1 million T cells' resolution. Generated by immunoSEQ multiplex PCR, the TCRdb table keeps only in-frame clones and is missing some. Found here are over 100,000 clones, roughly 88% of them singletons; the top ten hold about 2.1%. The chain carries TRBV6-4 and TRBJ2-7; 9 positions agree with TRBD1. This receptor was taken from a human donor with chronic lymphocytic leukemia. Here the sequenced sample was PBMCs, taken after 24 months of ibrutinib treatment. CDR3 coding DNA: TGTGCCAGCATGGGGGACAGGGCGAGCTCCTACGAGCAGTACTTC. This codes for CASMGDRASSYEQYF.